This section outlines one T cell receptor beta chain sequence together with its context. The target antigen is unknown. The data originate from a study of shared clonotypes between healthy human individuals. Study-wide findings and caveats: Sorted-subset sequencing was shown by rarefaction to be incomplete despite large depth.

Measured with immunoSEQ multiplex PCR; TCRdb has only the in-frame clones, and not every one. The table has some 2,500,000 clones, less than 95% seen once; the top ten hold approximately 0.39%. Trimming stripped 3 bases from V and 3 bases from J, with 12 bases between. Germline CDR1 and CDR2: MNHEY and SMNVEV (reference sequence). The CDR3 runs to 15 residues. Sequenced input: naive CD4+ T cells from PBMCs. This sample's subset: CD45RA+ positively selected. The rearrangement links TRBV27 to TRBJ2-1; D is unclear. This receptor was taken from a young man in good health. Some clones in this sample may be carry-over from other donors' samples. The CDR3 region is CASSFPEHGYNEQFF. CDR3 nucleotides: TGTGCCAGCAGTTTTCCCGAACACGGCTACAATGAGCAGTTCTTC.